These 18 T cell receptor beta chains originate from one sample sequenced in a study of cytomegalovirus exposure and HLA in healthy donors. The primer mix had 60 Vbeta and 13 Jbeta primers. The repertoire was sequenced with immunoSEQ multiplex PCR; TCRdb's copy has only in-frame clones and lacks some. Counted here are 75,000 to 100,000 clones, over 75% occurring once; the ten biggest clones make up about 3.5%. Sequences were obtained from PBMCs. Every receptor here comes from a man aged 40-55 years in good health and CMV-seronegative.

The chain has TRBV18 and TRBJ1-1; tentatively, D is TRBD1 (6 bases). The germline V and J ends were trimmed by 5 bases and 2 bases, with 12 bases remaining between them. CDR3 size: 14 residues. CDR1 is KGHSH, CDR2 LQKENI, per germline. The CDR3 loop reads CASSDKTGNTEAFF. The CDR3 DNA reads TGTGCCAGCTCAGACAAGACAGGAAACACTGAAGCTTTCTTT.

The CDR3: CSVELAGYNEQFF. As DNA, the CDR3 is TGCAGCGTTGAACTAGCGGGTTACAATGAGCAGTTCTTC. This chain uses TRBV29-1 with TRBJ2-1; TRBD2 matches 8 bases. Germline V gene data show CDR1 as SQVTM and CDR2 as ANQGSEA. The CDR3 covers 13 residues. Unmatched junction bases numbered 1, after V lost 2 bases and J lost 4 bases.

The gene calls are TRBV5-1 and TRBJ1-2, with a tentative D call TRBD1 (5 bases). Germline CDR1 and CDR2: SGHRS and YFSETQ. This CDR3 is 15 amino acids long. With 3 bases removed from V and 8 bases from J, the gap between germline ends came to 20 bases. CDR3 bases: TGCGCCAGCAGCTCCTACAGTACCGACGGGGGGGGCTACACCTTC. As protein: CASSSYSTDGGGYTF.

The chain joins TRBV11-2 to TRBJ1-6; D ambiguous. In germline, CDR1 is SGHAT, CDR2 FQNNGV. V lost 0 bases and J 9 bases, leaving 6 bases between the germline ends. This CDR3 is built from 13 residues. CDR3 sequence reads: CASSLEAGSPLHF. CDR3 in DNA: TGTGCCAGCAGCTTAGAAGCGGGTTCACCCCTCCACTTT.

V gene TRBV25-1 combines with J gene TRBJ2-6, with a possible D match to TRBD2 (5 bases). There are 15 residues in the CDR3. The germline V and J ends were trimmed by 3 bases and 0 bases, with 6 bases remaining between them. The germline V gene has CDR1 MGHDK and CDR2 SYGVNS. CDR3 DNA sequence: TGTGCCAGCAGTGAGGACTCCTCTGGGGCCAACGTCCTGACTTTC. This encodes CASSEDSSGANVLTF.

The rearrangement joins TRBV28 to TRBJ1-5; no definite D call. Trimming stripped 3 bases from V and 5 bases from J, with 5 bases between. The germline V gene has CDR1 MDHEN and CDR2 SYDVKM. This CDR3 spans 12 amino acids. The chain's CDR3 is CASSFLHQPQHF. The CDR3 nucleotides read TGTGCCAGCAGTTTTCTCCATCAGCCCCAGCATTTT. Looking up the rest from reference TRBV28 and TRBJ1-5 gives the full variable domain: DVKVTQSSRYLVKRTGEKVFLECVQDMDHENMFWYRQDPGLGLRLIYFSYDVKMKEKGDIPEGYSVSREKKERFSLILESASTNQTSMYLCASSFLHQPQHFGDGTRLSIL.

The chain's CDR3 is CASSLDRDGTEAFF. CDR3 sequence (DNA): TGTGCCAGCTCTCTCGACAGGGATGGCACTGAAGCTTTCTTT. The V call is TRBV18, the J call TRBJ1-1; 7 bases agree with TRBD1. V was pared by 6 bases and J by 4 bases, with 8 bases of the junction left unmatched. CDR3 length equals 14 residues. CDR1 KGHSH and CDR2 LQKENI come from the germline V gene.

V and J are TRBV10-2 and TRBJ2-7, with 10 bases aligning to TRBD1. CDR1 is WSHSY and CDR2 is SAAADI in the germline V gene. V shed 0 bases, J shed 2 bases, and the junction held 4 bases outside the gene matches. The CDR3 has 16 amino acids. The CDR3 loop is CASSESRGTGAYEQYF. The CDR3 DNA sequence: TGCGCCAGCAGTGAGTCGCGTGGGACAGGGGCCTACGAGCAGTACTTC.

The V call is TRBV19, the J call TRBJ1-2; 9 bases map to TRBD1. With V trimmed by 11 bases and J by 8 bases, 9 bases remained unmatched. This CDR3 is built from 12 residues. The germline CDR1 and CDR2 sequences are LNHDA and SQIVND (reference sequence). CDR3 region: CAGWDREKGYTF. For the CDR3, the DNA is TGTGCCGGATGGGACAGGGAAAAGGGCTACACCTTC.

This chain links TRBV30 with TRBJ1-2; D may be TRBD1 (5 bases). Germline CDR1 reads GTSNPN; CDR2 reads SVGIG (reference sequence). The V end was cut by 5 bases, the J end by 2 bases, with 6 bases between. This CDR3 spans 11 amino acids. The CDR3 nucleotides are TGTGCCTGGGACAGAAACTATGGCTACACCTTC. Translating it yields CAWDRNYGYTF.

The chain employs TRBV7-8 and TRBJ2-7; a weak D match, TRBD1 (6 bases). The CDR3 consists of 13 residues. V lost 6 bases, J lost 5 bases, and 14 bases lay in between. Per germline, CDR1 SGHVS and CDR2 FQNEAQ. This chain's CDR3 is CASRQLQGDEQYF. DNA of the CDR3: TGTGCCAGCAGGCAGTTACAGGGAGACGAGCAGTACTTC.

The CDR3 loop reads CASSFRGAQETQYF. As DNA, the CDR3 is TGTGCCAGCAGCTTCCGGGGGGCCCAAGAGACCCAGTACTTC. V usage is TRBV7-6 and J usage is TRBJ2-5, with D possibly TRBD2 on 7 matching bases. Between the trimmed V and J ends, which lost 3 bases and 1 base, there was a span of 9 bases. This CDR3 spans 14 amino acids. CDR1 is SGHVS and CDR2 is FNYEAQ in the germline V gene. Full variable domain (outside the CDR3, taken from reference TRBV7-6 and TRBJ2-5): GAGVSQSPRYKVTKRGQDVALRCDPISGHVSLYWYRQALGQGPEFLTYFNYEAQQDKSGLPNDRFSAERPEGSISTLTIQRTEQRDSAMYRCASSFRGAQETQYFGPGTRLLVL.

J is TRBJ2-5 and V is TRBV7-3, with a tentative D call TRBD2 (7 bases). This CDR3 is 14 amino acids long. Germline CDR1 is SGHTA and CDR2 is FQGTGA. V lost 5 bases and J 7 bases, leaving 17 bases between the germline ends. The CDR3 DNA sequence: TGTGCCAGCAGCGGAACGGGGGGCCTGGCGACCCAGTACTTC. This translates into CASSGTGGLATQYF.

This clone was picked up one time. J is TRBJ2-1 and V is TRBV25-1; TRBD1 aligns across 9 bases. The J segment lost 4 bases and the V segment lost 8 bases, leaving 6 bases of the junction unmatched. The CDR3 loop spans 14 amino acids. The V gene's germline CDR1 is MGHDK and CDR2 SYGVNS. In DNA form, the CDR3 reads TGTGCCAGCCGAGGACAGGGGAGGTACAATGAGCAGTTCTTC. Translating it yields CASRGQGRYNEQFF. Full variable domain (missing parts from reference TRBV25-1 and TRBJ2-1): EADIYQTPRYLVIGTGKKITLECSQTMGHDKMYWYQQDPGMELHLIHYSYGVNSTEKGDLSSESTVSRIRTEHFPLTLESARPSHTSQYLCASRGQGRYNEQFFGPGTRLTVL.

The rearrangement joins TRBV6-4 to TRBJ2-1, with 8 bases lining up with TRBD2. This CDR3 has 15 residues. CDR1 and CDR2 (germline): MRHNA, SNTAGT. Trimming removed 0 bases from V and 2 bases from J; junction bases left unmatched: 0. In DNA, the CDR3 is TGTGCCAGCAGTGACTCAGCGGGAGCCTACAATGAGCAGTTCTTC. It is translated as CASSDSAGAYNEQFF.

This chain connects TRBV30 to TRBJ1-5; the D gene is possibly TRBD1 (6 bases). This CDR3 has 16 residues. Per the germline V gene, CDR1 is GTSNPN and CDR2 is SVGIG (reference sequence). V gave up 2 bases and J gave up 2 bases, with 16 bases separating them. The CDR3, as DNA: TGTGCCTGGAGTCCCCCCCACAGGGTCGGCAATCAGCCCCAGCATTTT. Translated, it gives CAWSPPHRVGNQPQHF. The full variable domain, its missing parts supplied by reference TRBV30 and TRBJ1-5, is SQTIHQWPATLVQPVGSPLSLECTVEGTSNPNLYWYRQAAGRGLQLLFYSVGIGQISSEVPQNLSASRPQDRQFILSSKKLLLSDSGFYLCAWSPPHRVGNQPQHFGDGTRLSIL.

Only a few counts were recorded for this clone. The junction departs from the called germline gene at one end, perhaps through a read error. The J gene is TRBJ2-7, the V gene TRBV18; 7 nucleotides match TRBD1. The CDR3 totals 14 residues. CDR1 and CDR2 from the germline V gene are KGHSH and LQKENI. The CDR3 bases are TGTGCCAGCTCGCCACAGGGGCGAGGCTACGAGCAGTACTTC. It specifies CASSPQGRGYEQYF.

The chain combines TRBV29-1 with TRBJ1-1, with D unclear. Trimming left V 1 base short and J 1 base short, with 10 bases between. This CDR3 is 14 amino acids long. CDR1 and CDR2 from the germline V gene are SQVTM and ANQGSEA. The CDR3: CSVEVSGRNTEAFF. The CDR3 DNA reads TGCAGCGTTGAAGTGAGTGGGAGGAACACTGAAGCTTTCTTT. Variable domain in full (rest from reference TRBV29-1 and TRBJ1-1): SAVISQKPSRDICQRGTSLTIQCQVDSQVTMMFWYRQQPGQSLTLIATANQGSEATYESGFVIDKFPISRPNLTFSTLTVSNMSPEDSSIYLCSVEVSGRNTEAFFGQGTRLTVV.